Listed here is a single TCR beta chain. Its specificity is not known. The germline V gene encodes CDR1 MNHNY and CDR2 SVGAGI (reference sequence). Trimming pared 0 bases from V and 7 bases from J, leaving 10 bases between. The CDR3 contains 14 residues. The sample originates from a study of T cell repertoires in cytomegalovirus infection. Whole-study context: Shared public TCR beta signatures pointed to both CMV infection and a matching HLA type. Overall study findings and caveats: Predominance within the ex vivo response was attributable to HLA-C-restricted CMV-specific TCR beta clonotypes.

Each CDR3 protein gets one entry after TCRdb re-called the reads with MiXCR. Found here are some 940,000 distinct CDR3 sequences, around 32% of them singletons; the top ten hold about an eighth. This TCR derives from a human donor in good health (CMV status not recorded). Some clones in this sample may be carry-over from other donors' samples. The chain recombines TRBV6-6 with TRBJ1-5, with D maybe TRBD1 (5 bases). The sample was cultured CD8+ T cells from PBMCs, taken from culture after CMV antigen stimulation. The CDR3 here is CASSYSKRTQPQHF. CDR3 nucleotide sequence: TGTGCCAGCAGTTACTCGAAAAGGACACAGCCCCAGCATTTT.